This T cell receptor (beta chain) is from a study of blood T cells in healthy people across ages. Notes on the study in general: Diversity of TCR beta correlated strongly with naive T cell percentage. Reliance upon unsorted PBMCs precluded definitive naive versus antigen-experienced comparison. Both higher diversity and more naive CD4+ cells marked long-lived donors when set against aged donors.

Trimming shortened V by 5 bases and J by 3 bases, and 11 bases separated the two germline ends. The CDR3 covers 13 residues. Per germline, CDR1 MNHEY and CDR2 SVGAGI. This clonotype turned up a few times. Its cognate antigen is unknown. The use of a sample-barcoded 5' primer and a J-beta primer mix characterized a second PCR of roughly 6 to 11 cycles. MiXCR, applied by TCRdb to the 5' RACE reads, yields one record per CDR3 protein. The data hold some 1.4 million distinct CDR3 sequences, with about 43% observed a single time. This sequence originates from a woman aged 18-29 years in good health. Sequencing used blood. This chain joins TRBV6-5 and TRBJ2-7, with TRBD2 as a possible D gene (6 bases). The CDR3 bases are TGTGCCAGCAGTCCTTGGAGGGACTACGAGCAGTACTTC. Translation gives CASSPWRDYEQYF.